This record concerns one TCR beta chain sequence. Researchers took RNA transcripts and amplified the TCR beta CDR3 regions from them. RT-PCR in the first round (using the HTBI primer set) targeted the TCR CDR3. TCRdb recomputed calls from the multiplex PCR reads with MiXCR, one row per CDR3 protein. The table records approximately 430,000 distinct CDR3 sequences, roughly 15% of them present only once. This entry comes from a study of T cells in Graves' hyperthyroidism and ophthalmopathy. Study summary: Prior to any treatment, at the point of initial diagnosis, peripheral blood was collected.

A patient was excluded if there was uncontrolled infection, other autoimmune disease, pregnancy or lactation. Clinical symptoms, serum thyroxine, TRAb, thyroid ultrasound and orbital computed tomography informed diagnoses. Cells are PBMCs isolated from 9 to 10 ml of fresh blood. The CDR3 spans 15 residues. The junction had 9 bases not matched to a gene; V was cut back by 0 bases and J by 9 bases. Germline CDR1 is DFQATT and CDR2 is SNEGSKA (reference sequence). The specimen sequenced was blood. This TCR was sampled from a young man with Graves' ophthalmopathy. This chain links TRBV20-1 with TRBJ2-1; 9 bases agree with TRBD1. DNA of the CDR3: TGCAGTGCTAGAGATCCCGGGACAGGGAATGGTGAGCAGTTCTTC. Translated, it gives CSARDPGTGNGEQFF.